This T cell receptor beta chain was recovered during a study of beta chain features in type 1 diabetes. Isolated RNA was reverse transcribed in full, so expressed TCRB transcripts were sequenced. The data were produced by immunoSEQ multiplex PCR, yet TCRdb's version contains in-frame clones alone and is incomplete. This table holds about 250,000 clones, roughly 15% found once. This clone occurred a few times. Germline CDR1 SGHAT, CDR2 FQNNGV. The CDR3 sequence is 15 residues long. Trimming took off 0 bases at V and 3 bases at J, with 11 bases between the two ends. This receptor was obtained from a woman in her forties in good health. The V and J genes are TRBV11-2 and TRBJ1-1, with TRBD1 as a possible D gene (5 bases). The sequenced sample was naive CD4+ T cells from blood. The CDR3 spells CASSLDRGRDTEAFF. CDR3 in DNA: TGTGCCAGCAGCTTAGATAGAGGCAGGGACACTGAAGCTTTCTTT. Full variable domain (outside the CDR3, taken from reference TRBV11-2 and TRBJ1-1): EAGVAQSPRYKIIEKRQSVAFWCNPISGHATLYWYQQILGQGPKLLIQFQNNGVVDDSQLPKDRFSAERLKGVDSTLKIQPAKLEDSAVYLCASSLDRGRDTEAFFGQGTRLTVV.